This entry lists 4 T cell receptor beta chains sequenced from one sample in a study of blood T cell repertoires in COVID-19. Repertoires were generated with immunoSEQ multiplex PCR, while TCRdb's copy carries only in-frame clones and drops some. The sample has 300,000 to 500,000 clones, roughly 86% seen once. Material: PBMCs or T cells enriched from blood (not recorded which). The receptors were sampled from a woman between 40 and 50 years old with acute COVID-19.

The V call is TRBV29-1, the J call TRBJ1-2; the D gene is possibly TRBD1 (6 bases). Germline V CDR1 and CDR2: SQVTM, ANQGSEA. The CDR3 is 13 residues long. Trimming shortened V by 7 bases and J by 8 bases, and 20 bases separated the two germline ends. This chain's CDR3 is CSAREDRLEGYTF. The CDR3 DNA reads TGCAGCGCCCGCGAGGACAGACTTGAAGGCTACACCTTC.

The rearrangement uses TRBV9 and TRBJ2-1, with 10 bases matching TRBD2. Trimming removed 4 bases from V and 2 bases from J; junction bases left unmatched: 3. CDR3 length: 15 amino acids. Germline CDR1 and CDR2: SGDLS and YYNGEE. The CDR3 protein is CASSNSGGAYNEQFF. The CDR3 bases are TGTGCCAGCAGCAACAGCGGGGGGGCCTACAATGAGCAGTTCTTC.

This rearrangement joins TRBV14 to TRBJ1-2, with D possibly TRBD1 on 6 matching bases. Germline V gene lookup returns CDR1 SGHDN and CDR2 FVKESK. V gave up 0 bases and J gave up 4 bases, with 12 bases separating them. This CDR3 has 15 amino acids. CDR3 nucleotides: TGTGCCAGCAGCCAAGAAGGGGGACAACTCTATGGCTACACCTTC. Translating gives CASSQEGGQLYGYTF.

This sequence joins TRBV7-9 and TRBJ2-1; weak D call: TRBD2 (5 bases). V dropped 2 bases and J dropped 7 bases, with 12 bases sitting between them. The germline gives CDR1 SEHNR, CDR2 FQNEAQ (reference sequence). This CDR3 has 14 amino acids. DNA for the CDR3: TGTGCCAGCAGCTTATTTCGGGGATCAAATGAGCAGTTCTTC. Protein product: CASSLFRGSNEQFF.